The 13 T cell receptor beta chains listed next were all sequenced from one sample in a study of shared clonotypes between healthy human individuals. TCRdb keeps only in-frame clones here, not all; method: immunoSEQ multiplex PCR. The sample records hundreds of thousands of clones, less than 98% being singletons. The source material was naive CD4+ T cells sorted from blood. Indicated subset: CD45RA+ positively selected. All receptors derive from a woman in her 30s in good health.

The chain joins TRBV5-1 to TRBJ2-5, with D hard to call. Germline lookup yields CDR1 SGHRS and CDR2 YFSETQ. The CDR3 length is 15 residues. Trimming shortened V by 4 bases and J by 0 bases, and 13 bases separated the two germline ends. The CDR3 loop reads CASSLDGRYQETQYF. Written as DNA, the CDR3 is TGCGCCAGCAGCCTGGATGGCCGGTACCAAGAGACCCAGTACTTC.

V and J are TRBV7-2 and TRBJ2-7; 9 bases are a match to TRBD1. From germline, CDR1 is SGHTA and CDR2 FQGNSA. The length of the CDR3 is 15 residues. J lost 3 bases, V lost 2 bases, and 5 bases had no gene match. The CDR3 sequence: CASSLLPGQGYEQYF. For the CDR3, the DNA is TGTGCCAGCAGCTTACTGCCGGGACAGGGCTACGAGCAGTACTTC. Full variable domain (remainder filled in from reference TRBV7-2 and TRBJ2-7): GAGVSQSPSNKVTEKGKDVELRCDPISGHTALYWYRQSLGQGLEFLIYFQGNSAPDKSGLPSDRFSAERTGGSVSTLTIQRTQQEDSAVYLCASSLLPGQGYEQYFGPGTRLTVT.

The chain is built from TRBV6-1 and TRBJ2-2; D is undetermined. The V gene lost 6 bases and the J gene lost 7 bases, with 6 bases spanning the gap. In germline, CDR1 is MNHNS, CDR2 SASEGT. The CDR3 extends over 11 amino acids. As DNA, the CDR3 is TGTGCCAGCAGAAGCAGCGGGGAGCTGTTTTTT. It codes for CASRSSGELFF.

CDR3 DNA: TGTGCCTGGACAAAGGGACTAGTAGGGAATGAGCAGTTCTTC. It encodes CAWTKGLVGNEQFF. This chain uses TRBV30 with TRBJ2-1; 8 bases align to TRBD2. This CDR3 is 14 amino acids long. V lost 4 bases, J lost 7 bases, and 9 bases stayed unmatched. Germline V gene sequence: CDR1 GTSNPN, CDR2 SVGIG (reference sequence).

This chain uses TRBV7-2 with TRBJ2-2; 11 positions match TRBD2. Germline assignment: CDR1 SGHTA and CDR2 FQGNSA. With V trimmed by 5 bases and J by 5 bases, 10 bases remained unmatched. CDR3 length equals 17 residues. CDR3 region: CASSHKTSGSATGELFF. The CDR3 DNA reads TGTGCCAGCAGCCACAAAACTAGCGGGAGTGCGACCGGGGAGCTGTTTTTT.

This chain links TRBV7-6 with TRBJ2-2, with TRBD2 identical over 8 bases. Germline V gene sequence: CDR1 SGHVS, CDR2 FNYEAQ. V shed 4 bases, J shed 4 bases, and the junction held 5 bases outside the gene matches. The CDR3 is 15 residues long. The CDR3 loop is CASSYSSGTTGELFF. CDR3 nucleotides: TGTGCCAGCAGCTACAGTAGCGGGACCACCGGGGAGCTGTTTTTT.

The CDR3 sequence is CASSLDTVGTGELFF. The CDR3, as DNA: TGTGCCAGCAGCCTCGACACAGTCGGCACCGGGGAGCTGTTTTTT. The chain joins TRBV5-4 to TRBJ2-2; D gene uncertain. With 4 bases removed from V and 4 bases from J, the gap between germline ends came to 14 bases. Germline V gene data show CDR1 as SGHNT and CDR2 as YYREEE (reference sequence). The CDR3 is made up of 15 amino acids.

This rearrangement joins TRBV6-5 to TRBJ2-3; TRBD2 might be the D (6 bases). The CDR3 is 14 amino acids. The V gene lost 2 bases and the J gene lost 6 bases, with 12 bases spanning the gap. Germline CDR1 reads MNHEY; CDR2 reads SVGAGI. The DNA for the CDR3 is TGTGCCAGCAGTTACGCGGGAAAGGGGGATACGCAGTATTTT. Protein: CASSYAGKGDTQYF.

The chain joins TRBV28 to TRBJ2-5; maybe TRBD1 (5 bases). The CDR3 runs to 14 residues. Germline CDR1 is MDHEN and CDR2 is SYDVKM. V lost 3 bases and J 1 base, leaving 9 bases between the germline ends. CDR3 amino acids: CASSLSGIQETQYF. CDR3 DNA: TGTGCCAGCAGTTTGTCAGGGATCCAAGAGACCCAGTACTTC.

This rearrangement joins TRBV4-2 to TRBJ2-3, with TRBD2 matching over 8 bases. The trim removed 3 bases at V and 1 base at J, leaving 15 bases unmatched. Germline V CDR1 and CDR2: LGHNA, YNFKEQ. This CDR3 spans 19 amino acids. The CDR3 DNA sequence: TGTGCCAGCAGCCAGTACACAGCGGGAGAAGTGACTGGCACAGATACGCAGTATTTT. Translated: CASSQYTAGEVTGTDTQYF.

CDR3 sequence reads: CASSYADSFDEQYF. CDR3 DNA sequence: TGTGCCAGCAGTTACGCGGACTCCTTCGACGAGCAGTACTTC. The chain uses TRBV6-5 and TRBJ2-7; tentatively, D is TRBD2 (5 bases). Trimming shortened V by 2 bases and J by 5 bases, and 13 bases separated the two germline ends. Germline CDR1 reads MNHEY; CDR2 reads SVGAGI. The CDR3 is 14 amino acids.

The V gene is TRBV4-1, the J gene TRBJ2-1, with TRBD2 matching over 9 bases. V trimming: 1 base; J trimming: 4 bases; junction bases outside the gene matches: 5. This CDR3 is built from 16 residues. The germline V gene has CDR1 MGHRA and CDR2 YSYEKL. The CDR3 reads CASSQGTSASYNEQFF. The CDR3 DNA follows: TGCGCCAGCAGCCAAGGGACTAGCGCCTCGTACAATGAGCAGTTCTTC.

Only one count was recorded for this clone. This rearrangement joins TRBV5-1 to TRBJ2-7; no definite D call. Germline V gives CDR1 SGHRS, CDR2 YFSETQ. V dropped 0 bases and J dropped 2 bases, with 9 bases sitting between them. The CDR3 spans 14 residues. Here the CDR3 reads CASSLVLRPYEQYF. The CDR3 nucleotides are TGCGCCAGCAGCTTGGTCCTCAGACCCTACGAGCAGTACTTC.